This record concerns one T cell receptor beta chain sequence. Trimming removed 1 base from V and 5 bases from J; junction bases left unmatched: 1. The germline gives CDR1 SGHNT, CDR2 YYREEE (reference sequence). The CDR3 has 13 amino acids. This sample is drawn from a study of control samples from healthy donors and cancer patients. Sequencing was performed with immunoSEQ multiplex PCR; in TCRdb, only in-frame clones are kept and a portion is missing. In the table there are under 70,000 clones, about nine tenths of which are singletons. The sequence was collected from a man between 60 and 75 years old with head and neck cancer. This chain joins TRBV5-4 and TRBJ2-3, with TRBD2 identical over 7 bases. Sequencing was performed on PBMCs. The CDR3 DNA reads as TGTGCCAGCAGCTTGTGGGGGGGAGATACGCAGTATTTT. This encodes CASSLWGGDTQYF.